These 3 T cell receptor beta chains originate from one sample sequenced in a study of Tregs in tolerant kidney transplant recipients. Their specific antigens are unknown. The table came from immunoSEQ multiplex PCR; TCRdb's copy has only in-frame clones and leaves some out. The sample table sets out under 2,500 clones. After 6 days with irradiated graft donor PBMCs, CFSE-labeled recipient PBMCs were FACS-sorted. Specimen: CD4+ T cells from blood cultured with allogeneic cells, collected before the transplant. Receptors originate from a human patient who received a combined kidney and bone marrow transplant.

This clone shows up as medium-sized by frequency. The CDR3 is cut off 3 residues early in the read; its end comes from the germline J gene. The chain employs TRBV5-4 and TRBJ1-2, with D possibly being TRBD1 (5 bases). Germline loops: CDR1 SGHNT, CDR2 YYREEE (reference sequence). V lost 0 bases and J 2 bases, leaving 11 bases between the germline ends. This CDR3 region has 15 residues. The covered CDR3 bases are TGTGCCAGCAGCTTGGGGATTCAGGGAAACTATGGC. It yields the protein CASSLGIQGNYG. In full, the CDR3 reads CASSLGIQGNYGYTF.

About this clone: The read halts 3 residues ahead of the CDR3 end, with the missing end drawn from the germline J gene. The V and J genes are TRBV4-1 and TRBJ1-3; maybe TRBD1 (6 bases). The V gene's germline CDR1 is MGHRA and CDR2 YSYEKL. The CDR3 spans 18 residues. The germline V and J ends were trimmed by 1 base and 4 bases, with 20 bases remaining between them. The CDR3 protein is CASSQVPLVQGKGNTIYF. The part of the CDR3 DNA that was read is TGCGCCAGCAGCCAAGTACCTCTTGTGCAGGGGAAGGGAAACACC.

Considering frequency, this clone is medium-sized (0.01 to 0.1%). The CDR3 extends 3 residues past the end of the read, so its final part is completed from the germline J gene. The chain recombines TRBV27 with TRBJ1-4, with 9 bases that match TRBD1. V lost 5 bases, J lost 8 bases, and 6 bases stayed unmatched. The CDR3 totals 14 residues. Germline V gives CDR1 MNHEY, CDR2 SMNVEV (reference sequence). Here the CDR3 reads CASSNHGQGEKLFF. The CDR3 bases that were read are TGTGCCAGCAGTAACCACGGACAGGGGGAAAAA.